The source of this T cell receptor beta chain is a study of CD8 T cells in Susac syndrome. Study-wide findings and caveats: Peak Susac CD8+ clonal expansion occurred in TEMRA cells and active patients. In total CD8+ repertoires, sixteen Susac-specific public clones were detected, and CD8+ TEMRA repertoires contained four to six.

An amount of RNA that ranged from about 0.45 to 1 ug was reverse transcribed with random hexamers. TCRdb independently ran MiXCR on the immunoSEQ multiplex PCR reads; one entry per CDR3 protein. The profile shows some 130,000 distinct CDR3 sequences, roughly 94% of them singletons. A remark on this clonotype: Its specificity is unknown.

Peripheral blood CD8+ and CD4+ T cells were profiled by TCR beta sequencing. Under recently defined diagnostic criteria, the patients with Susac syndrome qualified as having definite or probable disease. The specimen sequenced was CD8+ T cells from PBMCs. The sequence was obtained from a human donor with Susac syndrome.

DNA of the CDR3: TGTGCCAGCAGTTTCGATTGGTCCTCCTACGAGCAGTACTTC. Protein product: CASSFDWSSYEQYF. V is TRBV28 and J is TRBJ2-7; the D is unclear. The germline CDR1 and CDR2 sequences are MDHEN and SYDVKM. This CDR3 is 14 amino acids long. Between the trimmed V and J ends, which lost 3 bases and 0 bases, there was a span of 9 bases.